The 30 T cell receptor beta chains given below trace back to one sample, sequenced in a study of blood T cell repertoires in COVID-19. Libraries were prepared by immunoSEQ multiplex PCR; TCRdb keeps only in-frame clonotypes and omits some of them. The table records under 300,000 clones, more than 75% of them present only once. Material: PBMCs or T cells enriched from blood (not recorded which). These receptors originate from a woman aged 40 to 50 with acute COVID-19.

In this sample, this clone turned up a few times. The genes are TRBV5-1 and TRBJ2-1; 8 nucleotides agree with TRBD2. The length of the CDR3 is 17 residues. Germline CDR1 and CDR2: SGHRS and YFSETQ. V shed 3 bases and J 0 bases; nucleotides not matched to a gene: 8. In DNA, the CDR3 is TGCGCCAGCAGCTATGGACTAGCCCTGAGCTCCTACAATGAGCAGTTCTTC. Amino acid sequence: CASSYGLALSSYNEQFF.

The chain joins TRBV7-6 to TRBJ2-1, with TRBD2 matching over 10 bases. This CDR3 contains 15 residues. Germline lookup yields CDR1 SGHVS and CDR2 FNYEAQ. Unmatched junction bases numbered 2, after V lost 4 bases and J lost 2 bases. The CDR3 region has the DNA TGTGCCAGCAGCTCCGGGACTAGCGCCTACAATGAGCAGTTCTTC. It encodes CASSSGTSAYNEQFF.

This chain joins TRBV7-9 and TRBJ1-3, with D possibly matching TRBD1 (6 bases). The CDR3 spans 16 residues. Per the germline V gene, CDR1 is SEHNR and CDR2 is FQNEAQ (reference sequence). V was pared by 5 bases and J by 0 bases, with 14 bases between. CDR3 nucleotides: TGTGCCAGCAGCGTCAGGGGCCGGGACTCTGGAAACACCATATATTTT. This encodes CASSVRGRDSGNTIYF.

This chain uses TRBV30 with TRBJ1-5, with D unresolved. CDR3 size: 14 residues. Trimming took off 0 bases at V and 2 bases at J, with 8 bases between the two ends. The germline CDR1 and CDR2 sequences are GTSNPN and SVGIG (reference sequence). CDR3 sequence reads: CAWSVFQGNQPQHF. Written as DNA, the CDR3 is TGTGCCTGGAGTGTCTTTCAGGGCAATCAGCCCCAGCATTTT.

This chain connects TRBV18 to TRBJ2-5, with D possibly TRBD1 on 7 matching bases. Deletions cut 4 bases from V and 2 bases from J, with 11 bases between. The CDR3 runs to 14 residues. Germline CDR1 KGHSH, CDR2 LQKENI. The CDR3 spells CASSRRGQQETQYF. CDR3 DNA sequence: TGTGCCAGCTCACGGAGGGGACAGCAAGAGACCCAGTACTTC.

The rearrangement links TRBV19 to TRBJ2-2; 7 bases line up with TRBD1. Germline values: CDR1 LNHDA, CDR2 SQIVND (reference sequence). The CDR3 runs to 16 residues. V trimming: 7 bases; J trimming: 4 bases; junction bases outside the gene matches: 12. CDR3 DNA sequence: TGTGCCAGTAAACGTAGACAGGGCGAGATCACCGGGGAGCTGTTTTTT. It is translated as CASKRRQGEITGELFF. The full variable domain, with the rest looked up from reference TRBV19 and TRBJ2-2, is DGGITQSPKYLFRKEGQNVTLSCEQNLNHDAMYWYRQDPGQGLRLIYYSQIVNDFQKGDIAEGYSVSREKKESFPLTVTSAQKNPTAFYLCASKRRQGEITGELFFGEGSRLTVL.

This rearrangement joins TRBV5-1 to TRBJ2-1, with a tentative D call TRBD2 (5 bases). Germline V gene sequence: CDR1 SGHRS, CDR2 YFSETQ. The V and J ends lost 0 bases and 2 bases respectively, with 9 bases between them. This CDR3 spans 15 amino acids. The CDR3, as DNA: TGCGCCAGCAGCTTGGGTGGTAGCGCCTACAATGAGCAGTTCTTC. Translation: CASSLGGSAYNEQFF.

The V call is TRBV27, the J call TRBJ1-5; D may be TRBD1 (5 bases). This CDR3 contains 16 residues. Trimming took 5 bases from V and 6 from J, leaving 20 bases between them. From germline, CDR1 is MNHEY and CDR2 SMNVEV (reference sequence). This chain's CDR3 is CASSPGAGRAGQPQHF. CDR3 nucleotide sequence: TGTGCCAGCAGTCCCGGGGCAGGCCGAGCGGGTCAGCCCCAGCATTTT.

The chain combines TRBV29-1 with TRBJ1-1, with D unresolved. Trimming shortened V by 5 bases and J by 0 bases, and 10 bases separated the two germline ends. CDR3 length: 13 residues. Germline V gene lookup returns CDR1 SQVTM and CDR2 ANQGSEA. The CDR3 reads CSVRPVLNTEAFF. CDR3 nucleotide sequence: TGCAGCGTTCGTCCGGTGCTGAACACTGAAGCTTTCTTT.

The V gene is TRBV5-4, the J gene TRBJ2-6; a weak D match, TRBD1 (6 bases). Per the germline V gene, CDR1 is SGHNT and CDR2 is YYREEE (reference sequence). The CDR3 is 17 residues long. Trimming took 4 bases from V and 1 from J, leaving 15 bases between them. The CDR3, as DNA: TGTGCCAGCAGCACCCAGGGGATAGGGTCTGGGGCCAACGTCCTGACTTTC. Translating it yields CASSTQGIGSGANVLTF.

This chain links TRBV7-9 with TRBJ2-3, with 14 positions matching TRBD2. V lost 4 bases, J lost 3 bases, and 6 bases stayed unmatched. Germline CDR1 and CDR2: SEHNR and FQNEAQ (reference sequence). CDR3 size: 17 residues. This chain's CDR3 is CASSSKWTSGRTDTQYF. The CDR3 DNA reads as TGTGCCAGCAGCTCGAAATGGACTAGCGGGAGGACAGATACGCAGTATTTT.

CDR3 coding DNA: TGTGCCTGGGGAGCCGGGACACCTTATCAGCCCCAGCATTTT. Translating gives CAWGAGTPYQPQHF. The chain employs TRBV30 and TRBJ1-5; TRBD1 might be the D (6 bases). This CDR3 is 14 amino acids long. Trimming pared 5 bases from V and 5 bases from J, leaving 16 bases between. Germline V CDR1 and CDR2: GTSNPN, SVGIG (reference sequence).

The chain combines TRBV5-1 with TRBJ1-4; 7 bases agree with TRBD1. This CDR3 has 16 amino acids. Germline CDR1 and CDR2: SGHRS and YFSETQ. With 4 bases clipped from V and 1 base from J, the junction kept 7 bases outside the gene matches. CDR3 sequence: CASSVGGRQTNEKLFF. The CDR3 DNA reads TGCGCCAGCAGCGTAGGGGGCAGGCAAACTAATGAAAAACTGTTTTTT. Full variable domain (remainder filled in from reference TRBV5-1 and TRBJ1-4): KAGVTQTPRYLIKTRGQQVTLSCSPISGHRSVSWYQQTPGQGLQFLFEYFSETQRNKGNFPGRFSGRQFSNSRSEMNVSTLELGDSALYLCASSVGGRQTNEKLFFGSGTQLSVL.

This chain joins TRBV24-1 and TRBJ2-3, with 10 nucleotides matching TRBD1. Trimming removed 4 bases from V and 5 bases from J; junction bases left unmatched: 11. The V gene's germline CDR1 is KGHDR and CDR2 SFDVKD. The CDR3 contains 17 residues. The CDR3 DNA follows: TGTGCCACCAGTGACCCGTCGGGACAGGGGAGGAAAGATACGCAGTATTTT. This sequence encodes CATSDPSGQGRKDTQYF.

The genes are TRBV28 and TRBJ1-2, with TRBD1 matching 7 bases. Unmatched junction bases numbered 2, after V lost 2 bases and J lost 5 bases. CDR1 and CDR2 from the germline V gene are MDHEN and SYDVKM. CDR3 size: 13 residues. DNA for the CDR3: TGTGCCAGCAGTTTAAAGGGGGCTTATGGCTACACCTTC. Amino acids: CASSLKGAYGYTF.

V usage is TRBV9 and J usage is TRBJ2-1, with TRBD2 matching 7 bases. V shed 3 bases and J 4 bases; nucleotides not matched to a gene: 7. CDR3 length equals 15 residues. CDR1 and CDR2 (germline): SGDLS, YYNGEE. In DNA form, the CDR3 reads TGTGCCAGCAGCGGATCTAGCGGACCGTACAATGAGCAGTTCTTC. This sequence encodes CASSGSSGPYNEQFF. Together with reference TRBV9 and TRBJ2-1, the CDR3 gives the full variable domain: DSGVTQTPKHLITATGQRVTLRCSPRSGDLSVYWYQQSLDQGLQFLIQYYNGEERAKGNILERFSAQQFPDLHSELNLSSLELGDSALYFCASSGSSGPYNEQFFGPGTRLTVL.

The chain carries TRBV3-1 (or the pseudogene TRBV3-2) and TRBJ1-2; D remains unclear. CDR1 and CDR2 (germline): LGHDT, YNNKEL (reference sequence). There are 14 residues in the CDR3. The V end lost 4 bases, the J end lost 6 bases, and 15 bases lay between the germline ends. CDR3 DNA sequence: TGTGCCAGCAGCCCGGAGATCGGGGAGAATGGCTACACCTTC. Encoded protein: CASSPEIGENGYTF.

This rearrangement joins TRBV5-5 to TRBJ2-7; TRBD1 agrees at 8 bases. Germline V lookup: CDR1 SGHKS, CDR2 YYEKEE (reference sequence). The CDR3 is made up of 16 amino acids. V gave up 4 bases and J gave up 4 bases; unmatched junction bases: 13. The CDR3 loop reads CASSPPPRQGWYEQYF. CDR3 sequence (DNA): TGTGCCAGCAGCCCCCCCCCGCGACAGGGGTGGTACGAGCAGTACTTC. Combining the CDR3 with reference TRBV5-5 and TRBJ2-7 gives the whole variable domain DAGVTQSPTHLIKTRGQQVTLRCSPISGHKSVSWYQQVLGQGPQFIFQYYEKEERGRGNFPDRFSARQFPNYSSELNVNALLLGDSALYLCASSPPPRQGWYEQYFGPGTRLTVT.

This clone was seen once. The chain combines TRBV7-9 with TRBJ2-1; D may be TRBD2 (6 bases). This CDR3 has 13 residues. The V end lost 6 bases, the J end lost 0 bases, and 6 bases lay between the germline ends. CDR1 is SEHNR, CDR2 FQNEAQ, per germline (reference sequence). CDR3 region: CASRGGSYNEQFF. The CDR3, as DNA: TGTGCCAGCAGGGGGGGCTCCTACAATGAGCAGTTCTTC.

This chain uses TRBV12-5 with TRBJ2-7; 13 nucleotides align to TRBD2. The CDR3 is made up of 14 amino acids. Germline loops: CDR1 LGHNT, CDR2 FRNRAP. The V gene end was trimmed by 5 bases and the J gene end by 3 bases; junction bases not matched to a gene: 1. The CDR3 bases are TGTGCTAGTGGTGGGACTAGCGGGGACTACGAGCAGTACTTC. It codes for CASGGTSGDYEQYF.

The table lists this clone with a count of one. CDR3 in amino acids: CASSFGLAGNEQFF. The CDR3 coding sequence is TGTGCCAGCAGCTTTGGACTAGCGGGCAATGAGCAGTTCTTC. The rearrangement links TRBV11-2 to TRBJ2-1; TRBD2 agrees at 11 bases. V lost 3 bases to trimming and J lost 6 bases; unmatched junction nucleotides: 1. Germline V gene data show CDR1 as SGHAT and CDR2 as FQNNGV. The CDR3 sequence is 14 residues long.

This clone appeared once. The genes are TRBV2 and TRBJ2-7; 8 bases are a match to TRBD2. Trimming at V came to 5 bases and at J to 2 bases, leaving 11 bases not matched to a gene. The CDR3 contains 16 residues. CDR1 and CDR2 (germline): SNHLY, FYNNEI. In nucleotides, the CDR3 is TGTGCCAGCAGTCCAGGCAGTGGCGGGGGGACCTACGAGCAGTACTTC. This codes for CASSPGSGGGTYEQYF.

The chain recombines TRBV5-4 with TRBJ2-5; 11 nucleotides align to TRBD2. With 2 bases clipped from V and 1 base from J, the junction kept 4 bases outside the gene matches. CDR1 is SGHNT, CDR2 YYREEE, per germline (reference sequence). This CDR3 is built from 16 residues. The CDR3 spells CASSLGLAGGQETQYF. Written as DNA, the CDR3 is TGTGCCAGCAGCTTAGGGCTAGCGGGAGGCCAAGAGACCCAGTACTTC.

A note on this clone: One end of the junction fails to match germline, which may point to a read error. The rearrangement uses TRBV12-3 or TRBV12-4 and TRBJ1-4; TRBD1 is a possible D gene (5 bases). CDR3 length equals 12 residues. In nucleotides, the CDR3 is TGTGCCAGCAGTCCTAATGTAGGGACTTCGATTTTT. It codes for CASSPNVGTSIF.

The sample holds one count of this clone. This rearrangement joins TRBV10-3 to TRBJ2-3; a possible D gene is TRBD2 (6 bases). The CDR3 has 14 residues. The germline CDR1 and CDR2 sequences are ENHRY and SYGVKD. Trimming stripped 6 bases from V and 0 bases from J, with 10 bases between. CDR3 protein: CAIRSAGSTDTQYF. The CDR3 DNA follows: TGTGCCATCAGGTCGGCGGGAAGCACAGATACGCAGTATTTT.

The chain is built from TRBV9 and TRBJ2-5; 7 positions match TRBD1. The CDR3 covers 19 residues. CDR1 is SGDLS and CDR2 is YYNGEE in the germline V gene. Trimming took 4 bases from V and 0 from J; bases not matched to a gene: 18. The CDR3 bases are TGTGCCAGCAGCCCCAATAGGGGACAGCTCAGAACTAACCAAGAGACCCAGTACTTC. Protein sequence: CASSPNRGQLRTNQETQYF.

The V gene is TRBV5-6, the J gene TRBJ1-1; tentatively, D is TRBD1 (5 bases). Trimming removed 5 bases from V and 1 base from J, with 12 bases in between. The germline gives CDR1 SGHDT, CDR2 YYEEEE. This CDR3 has 14 residues. CDR3 sequence reads: CASRTLGGNTEAFF. CDR3 bases: TGTGCCAGCAGGACCCTGGGGGGGAACACTGAAGCTTTCTTT.

The gene calls are TRBV6-5 and TRBJ2-7, with a possible D match to TRBD1 (6 bases). Germline V lookup: CDR1 MNHEY, CDR2 SVGAGI. This CDR3 is built from 15 residues. V was shortened by 2 bases and J by 2 bases, with 13 bases between the two germline ends. CDR3: CASSYGAGETYEQYF. CDR3 DNA sequence: TGTGCCAGCAGTTACGGTGCAGGGGAAACCTACGAGCAGTACTTC.

V is TRBV5-1 and J is TRBJ2-5; D may be TRBD1 (5 bases). There are 16 residues in the CDR3. Trimming took 0 bases from V and 5 from J, leaving 17 bases between them. Germline V lookup: CDR1 SGHRS, CDR2 YFSETQ. CDR3 DNA sequence: TGCGCCAGCAGCTTGGCCGGGCAGGGTGGAGTGGAGACCCAGTACTTC. This codes for CASSLAGQGGVETQYF.

The chain combines TRBV6-5 with TRBJ1-2, with D uncertain. CDR1 and CDR2 from the germline V gene are MNHEY and SVGAGI. Between the trimmed V and J ends, which lost 4 bases and 4 bases, there was a span of 7 bases. This CDR3 contains 12 residues. CDR3 in DNA: TGTGCCAGCAGTTCCCCGGTCTATGGCTACACCTTC. It encodes CASSSPVYGYTF.